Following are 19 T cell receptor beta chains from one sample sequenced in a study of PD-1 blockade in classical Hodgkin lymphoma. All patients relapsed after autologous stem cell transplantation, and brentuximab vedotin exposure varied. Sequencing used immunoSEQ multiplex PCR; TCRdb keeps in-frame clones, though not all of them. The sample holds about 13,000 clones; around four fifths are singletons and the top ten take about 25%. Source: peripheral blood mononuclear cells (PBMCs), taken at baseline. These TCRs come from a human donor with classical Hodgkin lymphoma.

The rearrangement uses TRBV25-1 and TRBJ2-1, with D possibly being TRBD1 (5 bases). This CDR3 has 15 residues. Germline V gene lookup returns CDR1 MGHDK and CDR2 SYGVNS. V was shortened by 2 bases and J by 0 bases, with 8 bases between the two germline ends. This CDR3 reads CASSEDRTSYNEQFF. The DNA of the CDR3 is TGTGCCAGCAGTGAAGACAGAACCTCCTACAATGAGCAGTTCTTC.

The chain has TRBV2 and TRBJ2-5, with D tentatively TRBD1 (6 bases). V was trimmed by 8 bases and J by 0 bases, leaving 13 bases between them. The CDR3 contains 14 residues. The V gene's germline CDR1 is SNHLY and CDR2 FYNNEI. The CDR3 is CASAGDIYQETQYF. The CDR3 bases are TGTGCCAGCGCCGGGGACATTTACCAAGAGACCCAGTACTTC. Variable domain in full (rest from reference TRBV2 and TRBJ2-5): EPEVTQTPSHQVTQMGQEVILRCVPISNHLYFYWYRQILGQKVEFLVSFYNNEISEKSEIFDDQFSVERPDGSNFTLKIRSTKLEDSAMYFCASAGDIYQETQYFGPGTRLLVL.

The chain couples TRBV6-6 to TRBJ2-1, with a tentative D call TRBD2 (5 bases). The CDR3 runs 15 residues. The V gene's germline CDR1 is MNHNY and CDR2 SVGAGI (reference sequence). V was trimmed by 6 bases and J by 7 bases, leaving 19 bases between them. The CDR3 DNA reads TGTGCCAGCAGCCACTGGTCTGGCACGGGGAATGAGCAGTTCTTC. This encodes CASSHWSGTGNEQFF.

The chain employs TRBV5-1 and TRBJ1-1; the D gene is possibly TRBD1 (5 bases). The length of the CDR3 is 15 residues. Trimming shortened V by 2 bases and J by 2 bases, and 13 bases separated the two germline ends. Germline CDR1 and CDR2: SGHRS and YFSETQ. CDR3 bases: TGCGCCAGCAGCTTCGACAGAAGGTCTAACACTGAAGCTTTCTTT. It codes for CASSFDRRSNTEAFF. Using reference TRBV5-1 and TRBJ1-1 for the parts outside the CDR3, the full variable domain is KAGVTQTPRYLIKTRGQQVTLSCSPISGHRSVSWYQQTPGQGLQFLFEYFSETQRNKGNFPGRFSGRQFSNSRSEMNVSTLELGDSALYLCASSFDRRSNTEAFFGQGTRLTVV.

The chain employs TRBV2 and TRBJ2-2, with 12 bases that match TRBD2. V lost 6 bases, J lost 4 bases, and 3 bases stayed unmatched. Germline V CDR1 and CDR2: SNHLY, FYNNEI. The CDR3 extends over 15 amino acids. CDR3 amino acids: CASSRLAGVTGELFF. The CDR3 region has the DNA TGTGCCAGCAGCAGACTAGCGGGAGTCACCGGGGAGCTGTTTTTT.

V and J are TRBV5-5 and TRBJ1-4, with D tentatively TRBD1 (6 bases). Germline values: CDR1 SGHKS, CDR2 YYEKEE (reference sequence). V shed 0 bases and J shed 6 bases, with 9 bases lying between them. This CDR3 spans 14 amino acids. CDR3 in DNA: TGTGCCAGCAGCTTGGTGAGGGGGGATGAAAAACTGTTTTTT. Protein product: CASSLVRGDEKLFF.

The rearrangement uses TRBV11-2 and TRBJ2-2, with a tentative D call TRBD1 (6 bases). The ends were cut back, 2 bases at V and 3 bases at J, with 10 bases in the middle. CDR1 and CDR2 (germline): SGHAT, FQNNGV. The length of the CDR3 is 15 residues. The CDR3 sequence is CASSLRQDYTGELFF. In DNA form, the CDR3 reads TGTGCCAGCAGCTTAAGACAGGACTACACCGGGGAGCTGTTTTTT.

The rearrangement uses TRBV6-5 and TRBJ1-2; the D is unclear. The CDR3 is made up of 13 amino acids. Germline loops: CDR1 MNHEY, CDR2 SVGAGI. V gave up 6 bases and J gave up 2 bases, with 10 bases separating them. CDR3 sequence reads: CASRSLLNYGYTF. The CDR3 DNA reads TGTGCCAGCAGGTCCCTTTTGAACTATGGCTACACCTTC.

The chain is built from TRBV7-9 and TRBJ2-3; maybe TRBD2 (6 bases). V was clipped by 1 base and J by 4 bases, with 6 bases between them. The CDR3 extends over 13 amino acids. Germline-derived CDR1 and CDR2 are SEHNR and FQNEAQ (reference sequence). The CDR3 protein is CASSLGGADTQYF. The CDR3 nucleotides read TGTGCCAGCAGCTTAGGGGGGGCAGATACGCAGTATTTT.

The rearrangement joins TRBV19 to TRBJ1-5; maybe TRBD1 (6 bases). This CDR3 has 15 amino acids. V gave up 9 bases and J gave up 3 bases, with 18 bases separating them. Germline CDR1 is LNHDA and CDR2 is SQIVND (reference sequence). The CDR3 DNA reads TGTGCCAGCAGGAGGGGGGGCGCGAACAATCAGCCCCAGCATTTT. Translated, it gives CASRRGGANNQPQHF.

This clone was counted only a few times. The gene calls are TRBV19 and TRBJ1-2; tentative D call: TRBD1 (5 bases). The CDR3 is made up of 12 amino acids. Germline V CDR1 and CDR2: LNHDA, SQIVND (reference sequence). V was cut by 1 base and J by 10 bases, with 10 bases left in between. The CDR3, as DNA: TGTGCCAGTAGTATAGGTGACAGAGACTACACCTTC. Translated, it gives CASSIGDRDYTF.

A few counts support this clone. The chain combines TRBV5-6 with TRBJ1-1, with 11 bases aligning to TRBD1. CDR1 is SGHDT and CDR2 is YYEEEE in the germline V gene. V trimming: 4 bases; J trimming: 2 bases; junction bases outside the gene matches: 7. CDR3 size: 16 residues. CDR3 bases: TGTGCCAGCAGCCCCGGGACAGGGGGGTTAAACACTGAAGCTTTCTTT. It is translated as CASSPGTGGLNTEAFF.

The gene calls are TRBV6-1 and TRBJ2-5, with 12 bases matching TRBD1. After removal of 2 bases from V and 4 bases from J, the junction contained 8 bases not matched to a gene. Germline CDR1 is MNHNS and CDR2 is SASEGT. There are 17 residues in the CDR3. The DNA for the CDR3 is TGTGCCAGCAGTGAACTGGGAGGGACAGGGGGCCGAGAGACCCAGTACTTC. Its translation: CASSELGGTGGRETQYF.

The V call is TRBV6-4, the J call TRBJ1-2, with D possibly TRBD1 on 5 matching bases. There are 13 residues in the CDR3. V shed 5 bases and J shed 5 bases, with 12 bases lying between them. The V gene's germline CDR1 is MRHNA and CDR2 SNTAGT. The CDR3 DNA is TGTGCCAGCAGTTACGGGGGAAAATATGGCTACACCTTC. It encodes CASSYGGKYGYTF.

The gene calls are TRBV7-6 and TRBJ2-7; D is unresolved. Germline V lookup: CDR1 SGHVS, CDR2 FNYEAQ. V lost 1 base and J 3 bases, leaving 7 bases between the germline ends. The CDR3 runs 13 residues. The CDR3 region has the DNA TGTGCCAGCAGCTTAGGACTGGTCTACGAGCAGTACTTC. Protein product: CASSLGLVYEQYF. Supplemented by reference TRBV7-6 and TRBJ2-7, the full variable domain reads GAGVSQSPRYKVTKRGQDVALRCDPISGHVSLYWYRQALGQGPEFLTYFNYEAQQDKSGLPNDRFSAERPEGSISTLTIQRTEQRDSAMYRCASSLGLVYEQYFGPGTRLTVT.

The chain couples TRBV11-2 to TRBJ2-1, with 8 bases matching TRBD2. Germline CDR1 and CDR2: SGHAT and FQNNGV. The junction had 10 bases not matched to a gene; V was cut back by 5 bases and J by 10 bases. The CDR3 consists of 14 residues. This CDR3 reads CASSPGGARDEQFF. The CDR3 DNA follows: TGTGCCAGCAGCCCCGGGGGGGCTCGGGACGAGCAGTTCTTC.

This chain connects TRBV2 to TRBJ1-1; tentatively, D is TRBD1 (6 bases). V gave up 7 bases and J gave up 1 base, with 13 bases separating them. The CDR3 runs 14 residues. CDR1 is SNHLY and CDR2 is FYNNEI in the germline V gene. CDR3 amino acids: CASKRTDQNTEAFF. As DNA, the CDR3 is TGTGCCAGCAAACGGACAGACCAGAACACTGAAGCTTTCTTT.

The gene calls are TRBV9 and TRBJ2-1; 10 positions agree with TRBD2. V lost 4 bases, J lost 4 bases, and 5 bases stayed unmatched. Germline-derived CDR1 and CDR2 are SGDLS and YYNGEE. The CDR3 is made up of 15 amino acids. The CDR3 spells CASSPSGRVYNEQFF. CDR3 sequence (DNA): TGTGCCAGCAGCCCGAGCGGGAGGGTGTACAATGAGCAGTTCTTC.

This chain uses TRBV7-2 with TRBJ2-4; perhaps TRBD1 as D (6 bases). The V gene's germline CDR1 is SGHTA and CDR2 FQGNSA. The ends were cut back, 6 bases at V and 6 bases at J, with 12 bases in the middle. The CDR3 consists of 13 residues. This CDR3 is CASSLGAGNIQYF. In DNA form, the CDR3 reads TGTGCCAGCAGTCTGGGGGCGGGAAACATTCAGTACTTC.